The text below deals with one T cell receptor (beta chain). The sample comes from a study of blood T cell repertoires in COVID-19. Per germline, CDR1 SGHRS and CDR2 YFSETQ. This CDR3 comprises 14 residues. Trimming took 3 bases from V and 5 from J, leaving 14 bases between them. Data came from immunoSEQ multiplex PCR; TCRdb stores just in-frame clones and leaves some out. The sample has 140,000 or so clones; about four fifths are singletons. The rearrangement links TRBV5-1 to TRBJ2-5; D is perhaps TRBD2 (5 bases). Material for sequencing was peripheral blood. The receptor was derived from a human donor in a cohort sampled during active COVID-19. CDR3 in amino acids: CASSYAGSWETQYF. In nucleotides, the CDR3 is TGCGCCAGCAGCTATGCGGGTTCCTGGGAGACCCAGTACTTC.